The rows below give T cell receptor beta chains drawn from one sample of a study of shared clonotypes between healthy human individuals. Profiling relied on immunoSEQ multiplex PCR, and the TCRdb table lists in-frame clones only, not all of them. The sample comprises 2 million to 2.5 million clones, approximately 90% of which are singletons, and approximately 0.41% rests with the top ten. Sequenced sample: naive CD4+ T cells from PBMCs. The origin of the receptors is a man between 18 and 35 years old in good health. Some clones in this sample may be carry-over from other donors' samples. Each CDR3 is given with its conserved first and last residue. A D gene is named only where the DNA matches it firmly. Clone size is given for some rows only: seen once, a few or many times, or a class if the clone is expanded.

d_gene	abundance	j_gene	v_gene	CDR3nt	CDR3aa
TRBD1	-	TRBJ2-7	TRBV27	TGTGCCAGCAGTTTATTTACGATCCCGGGACAGGGTGATTACGAGCAGTACTTC	CASSLFTIPGQGDYEQYF
-	few	TRBJ1-1	TRBV4-3	TGCGCCAGCAGCCAAGAAGGGGTGGGCACTGAAGCTTTCTTT	CASSQEGVGTEAFF
-	-	TRBJ2-1	TRBV5-1	TGCGCCAGCAGCGGTGGTGGGGGTTACAATGAGCAGTTCTTC	CASSGGGGYNEQFF
-	-	TRBJ2-1	TRBV27	TGTGCCAGCAGCCGCAGGGAAGCCCACTACAATGAGCAGTTCTTC	CASSRREAHYNEQFF
-	-	TRBJ1-5	TRBV7-9	TGTGCCAGCAGCCAGGACGGCAATCAGCCCCAGCATTTT	CASSQDGNQPQHF
-	few	TRBJ1-1	TRBV9	TGTGCCAGCAGCCCTAGTTCCGAGTCTACTGAAGCTTTCTTT	CASSPSSESTEAFF
TRBD2	-	TRBJ2-1	TRBV12-5	TGTGCTAGTGGTTTTGGGACTAGCGGGGCTTCCCGCTACAATGAGCAGTTCTTC	CASGFGTSGASRYNEQFF
TRBD1	-	TRBJ2-2	TRBV5-5	TGTGCCAGCAGCTTTCGCAGGACAGGGGACGGAAACACCGGGGAGCTGTTTTTT	CASSFRRTGDGNTGELFF
TRBD1	-	TRBJ2-7	TRBV28	TGTGCCAGCAGGGACAGGACCTACGAGCAGTACTTC	CASRDRTYEQYF
TRBD1	-	TRBJ2-1	TRBV5-1	TGCGCCAGCAGCTTATCCCGGGACAGGGGGTCCAATGAGCAGTTCTTC	CASSLSRDRGSNEQFF
TRBD2	-	TRBJ2-5	TRBV7-2	TGTGCCAGCAGCTACCTCGGGAGGGGCGGGAGAGGTCGGGAGACCCAGTACTTC	CASSYLGRGGRGRETQYF
-	-	TRBJ2-2	TRBV7-9	TGTGCCAGCAGACCCCGGGACAACGTGGCCGGGGAGCTGTTTTTT	CASRPRDNVAGELFF
-	-	TRBJ2-6	TRBV4-2	TGTGCCAGCAGCCAAGTCCGGGCCGGGGCCAACGTCCTGACTTTC	CASSQVRAGANVLTF
-	-	TRBJ2-1	TRBV4-1	TGCGCCAGCAGCCAAAGGGGGAGGAGCGAGCCCGGCGATGAGCAGTTCTTC	CASSQRGRSEPGDEQFF
-	-	TRBJ2-5	TRBV18	TGTGCCAGCTCTGGACTACGGGACACCCAAGAGACCCAGTACTTC	CASSGLRDTQETQYF
TRBD2	-	TRBJ2-3	TRBV30	TGTGCCTGGATTGGGGGACTAGCGGGAGATACGCAGTATTTT	CAWIGGLAGDTQYF
-	-	TRBJ2-3	TRBV7-2	TGTGCCAGCCAGACCCGGGGGCGCACAGATACGCAGTATTTT	CASQTRGRTDTQYF
-	-	TRBJ1-1	TRBV6-4	TGTGCCAGCAGTGCCCCGGTAGGGGAGAACACTGAAGCTTTCTTT	CASSAPVGENTEAFF
-	-	TRBJ1-1	TRBV7-2	TGTGCCAGCAGCTTTGCCTCGGGCACTGAAGCTTTCTTT	CASSFASGTEAFF
-	-	TRBJ2-1	TRBV6-5	TGTGCCAGCAGTTACGGACGGGTTATCCCGAATGAGCAGTTCTTC	CASSYGRVIPNEQFF
-	-	TRBJ1-5	TRBV7-8	TGTGCCAGCAGCCCAGGGTTACCCAATCAGCCCCAGCATTTT	CASSPGLPNQPQHF
-	-	TRBJ2-1	TRBV11-1	TGTGCCAGCAGCTTAGTCAGGGTGAATGAGCAGTTCTTC	CASSLVRVNEQFF
-	-	TRBJ2-3	TRBV6-5	TGTGCCAGCAGTTCAATGGGGGATACGCAGTATTTT	CASSSMGDTQYF
TRBD1	once	TRBJ1-5	TRBV5-8	TGTGCCAGCAGGCTGGACAGGGGATGGGATCAGCCCCAGCATTTT	CASRLDRGWDQPQHF
TRBD1	-	TRBJ1-2	TRBV28	TGTGCCAGCCTTTCTCGACAGGGGGCGAGCTACACCTTC	CASLSRQGASYTF
-	-	TRBJ1-5	TRBV6-1	TGTGCCAGCAGTGAGATCCTACCTGGTTCCCTAGGGGGTAGCAATCAGCCCCAGCATTTT	CASSEILPGSLGGSNQPQHF
-	once	TRBJ2-5	TRBV29-1	TGCAGCGTATACTATGAGGAGACCCAGTACTTC	CSVYYEETQYF
-	-	TRBJ2-5	TRBV7-2	TGTGCCAGCAGCTCAACCCTTAGGGGGGAGACCCAGTACTTC	CASSSTLRGETQYF
-	-	TRBJ1-6	TRBV30	TGTGCCTGGACTTGGAGGGGGGCGAACAGACAGAATTCACCCCTCCACTTT	CAWTWRGANRQNSPLHF
-	-	TRBJ2-2	TRBV9	TGTGCCAGCAGCGTAGAGCTCGGCAGGGGTGGCGGGGAGCTGTTTTTT	CASSVELGRGGGELFF
TRBD2	-	TRBJ2-5	TRBV5-5	TGTGCCAGCAGTACGACTCTAGCGGGAGTGGGCGAGACCCAGTACTTC	CASSTTLAGVGETQYF
-	-	TRBJ1-1	TRBV7-9	TGTGCCAGCAGCACTCCGGGATCTGGGAACACTGAAGCTTTCTTT	CASSTPGSGNTEAFF
-	-	TRBJ2-1	TRBV28	TGTGCCAGCGGGTTGGGGGAAAACTCCTACAATGAGCAGTTCTTC	CASGLGENSYNEQFF
-	few	TRBJ1-5	TRBV5-5	TGTGCCAGCAGCTTGTCCGGGGATCAGCCCCAGCATTTT	CASSLSGDQPQHF
-	-	TRBJ2-3	TRBV2	TGTGCCAGCAGTGAATATCCAGGGGAGCAGTATTTT	CASSEYPGEQYF
-	-	TRBJ2-5	TRBV6-1	TGTGCCAGTGGACTGTTCCTAGCGCCCCAAGAGACCCAGTACTTC	CASGLFLAPQETQYF
-	-	TRBJ1-5	TRBV6-6	TGTGCCAGCAGCTTACGACCCCCGGGGGATCAGCCCCAGCATTTT	CASSLRPPGDQPQHF
-	-	TRBJ1-1	TRBV14	TGTGCCAGCAGCCAAGATAAGGTATGGATGAACACTGAAGCTTTCTTT	CASSQDKVWMNTEAFF
TRBD2	-	TRBJ2-1	TRBV9	TGTGCCAGCAGAGTCGGGACTAGCCTGACTTTTAGCTCCTACAATGAGCAGTTCTTC	CASRVGTSLTFSSYNEQFF
TRBD2	once	TRBJ2-7	TRBV6-6	TGTGCCAGCAGCCCTAGCGGGATTTACGAGCAGTACTTC	CASSPSGIYEQYF
TRBD2	-	TRBJ2-1	TRBV7-2	TGTGCCAGTCGGGGACTAGCGGCCTACAATGAGCAGTTCTTC	CASRGLAAYNEQFF
TRBD1	-	TRBJ1-2	TRBV6-5	TGTGCCAGCAGATCACCGGACAGGGTAGTCGGCTACACCTTC	CASRSPDRVVGYTF
TRBD1	-	TRBJ1-1	TRBV28	TGTGCCAGCAGTCCTCAGGGGGCCAGAGGGAACACTGAAGCTTTCTTT	CASSPQGARGNTEAFF
TRBD1	-	TRBJ1-3	TRBV7-9	TGTGCCAGCAGCTTCGGACAGGGCTCTGGAAACACCATATATTTT	CASSFGQGSGNTIYF
-	-	TRBJ1-2	TRBV19	TGTGCCAGTAGTTCGCGGGCGGATGCTAACTATGGCTACACCTTC	CASSSRADANYGYTF
-	-	TRBJ2-1	TRBV25-1	TGTGCCAGCAGTCTCCAACCCCACAGGGCCTACAATGAGCAGTTCTTC	CASSLQPHRAYNEQFF